The 15 T cell receptor beta chains below come from one sample, sequenced in a study of breast tumors, draining lymph nodes, adjacent tissues. Axillary draining lymph nodes of breast cancer patients supplied the node samples. TCRdb re-called the multiplex PCR reads through MiXCR, storing one row per CDR3 protein. The sample shows about 300,000 distinct CDR3 sequences, under 35% of them seen only once. The sequencing sample was made of axillary lymph node tissue. Receptors originate from a female donor with breast cancer. Some clones in this sample may be carry-over from other donors' samples.

This clonotype was detected ten times or more. This chain connects TRBV12-3 or TRBV12-4 to TRBJ2-1; TRBD2 aligns across 10 bases. This CDR3 contains 13 residues. The J segment lost 8 bases and the V segment lost 2 bases, leaving 0 bases of the junction unmatched. CDR3 residues: CASSLTSGDEQFF. The CDR3 DNA reads as TGTGCCAGCAGTTTAACTAGCGGGGATGAGCAGTTCTTC.

This clonotype was observed at least ten times. The chain is built from TRBV20-1 and TRBJ1-6, with D perhaps TRBD1 (5 bases). This CDR3 spans 13 amino acids. Germline V gene data show CDR1 as DFQATT and CDR2 as SNEGSKA (reference sequence). V was pared by 6 bases and J by 4 bases, with 10 bases between. The CDR3 region has the DNA TGCAGTGCAGTGGGACGGTATAATTCACCCCTCCACTTT. It codes for CSAVGRYNSPLHF.

Many counts were recorded for this clonotype. The V gene is TRBV19, the J gene TRBJ2-1, with TRBD2 as a possible D gene (6 bases). The CDR3 sequence is 17 residues long. V was trimmed by 4 bases and J by 0 bases, leaving 16 bases between them. Per the germline V gene, CDR1 is LNHDA and CDR2 is SQIVND (reference sequence). CDR3 DNA sequence: TGTGCCAGTAGTAAAATCGGGCTAGCGAGCTCCTACAATGAGCAGTTCTTC. Its protein is CASSKIGLASSYNEQFF.

This clonotype was detected many times. The rearrangement uses TRBV6-2 or TRBV6-3 and TRBJ2-6; 11 bases fit TRBD1. V was pared by 6 bases and J by 3 bases, with 7 bases of the junction left unmatched. The CDR3 contains 17 residues. Germline CDR1 reads MNHEY; CDR2 reads SVGEGT. The CDR3 loop is CASRLDRGQVGANVLTF. The DNA for the CDR3 is TGTGCCAGCAGACTGGACAGGGGGCAGGTTGGGGCCAACGTCCTGACTTTC.

The chain couples TRBV5-1 to TRBJ1-1; D gene ambiguous. Trimming cost V 4 bases and J 1 base, with 14 bases left between them. This CDR3 has 15 residues. CDR1 is SGHRS, CDR2 YFSETQ, per germline. This CDR3 is CASSIPREPNTEAFF. The CDR3 DNA follows: TGCGCCAGCAGCATCCCCCGGGAGCCGAACACTGAAGCTTTCTTT.

For this clonotype: An end of the junction differs from the germline gene, which may be a read error. The chain uses TRBV19 and TRBJ1-3, with D uncertain. This CDR3 has 14 residues. The germline V gene has CDR1 LNHDA and CDR2 SQIVND (reference sequence). CDR3 amino acids: CASSIWASENTIYF. DNA for the CDR3: TGTGCCAGTAGTATCTGGGCCTCTGAAAACACCATCTATTTT. Complete variable domain (other parts from reference TRBV19 and TRBJ1-3): DGGITQSPKYLFRKEGQNVTLSCEQNLNHDAMYWYRQDPGQGLRLIYYSQIVNDFQKGDIAEGYSVSREKKESFPLTVTSAQKNPTAFYLCASSIWASENTIYFGEGSWLTVV.

This clonotype was observed many times. This sequence joins TRBV10-3 and TRBJ2-2; no reliable D call. CDR3 size: 13 residues. Trimming stripped 4 bases from V and 1 base from J, with 4 bases between. Germline V CDR1 and CDR2: ENHRY, SYGVKD. CDR3 sequence: CAISGQNTGELFF. The CDR3 coding sequence is TGTGCCATCAGTGGCCAGAACACCGGGGAGCTGTTTTTT.

This clonotype was detected only once. V is TRBV19 and J is TRBJ1-1; 8 nucleotides align to TRBD1. This CDR3 has 16 residues. Trimming at V came to 0 bases and at J to 1 base, leaving 4 bases not matched to a gene. Looked up from germline, CDR1 is LNHDA and CDR2 is SQIVND (reference sequence). The CDR3 loop is CASSIDTGTGNTEAFF. DNA of the CDR3: TGTGCCAGTAGTATAGACACCGGGACAGGGAACACTGAAGCTTTCTTT.

In its sample, this clonotype was seen many times. The V gene is TRBV20-1, the J gene TRBJ2-3, with 10 bases that match TRBD1. Unmatched junction bases numbered 8, after V lost 6 bases and J lost 5 bases. Germline loops: CDR1 DFQATT, CDR2 SNEGSKA (reference sequence). This CDR3 comprises 14 residues. This chain's CDR3 is CSAIRGQGVDTQYF. The DNA for the CDR3 is TGCAGTGCAATACGCGGACAGGGGGTAGATACGCAGTATTTT.

This clonotype has ten or more counts. V usage is TRBV6-1 and J usage is TRBJ2-3; 8 nucleotides line up with TRBD1. Germline CDR1 and CDR2: MNHNS and SASEGT. V lost 3 bases, J lost 0 bases, and 2 bases stayed unmatched. The CDR3 sequence is 15 residues long. The CDR3 region is CASSDRDRSTDTQYF. CDR3 in DNA: TGTGCCAGCAGTGACCGGGACAGGAGCACAGATACGCAGTATTTT.

A remark on this clonotype: A read error may explain this, as a much larger clone is one base away. The chain uses TRBV5-4 and TRBJ1-3, with 8 bases fitting TRBD1. In germline, CDR1 is SGHNT, CDR2 YYREEE (reference sequence). The CDR3 runs to 14 residues. Unmatched junction bases numbered 2, after V lost 4 bases and J lost 2 bases. In DNA form, the CDR3 reads TGTGCCAGCAGCGCGGGACAGGCTGGAAACACCATATATTTT. Amino acid sequence: CASSAGQAGNTIYF. The full variable domain, with the rest looked up from reference TRBV5-4 and TRBJ1-3, is ETGVTQSPTHLIKTRGQQVTLRCSSQSGHNTVSWYQQALGQGPQFIFQYYREEENGRGNFPPRFSGLQFPNYSSELNVNALELDDSALYLCASSAGQAGNTIYFGEGSWLTVV.

The genes are TRBV12-3 or TRBV12-4 and TRBJ1-2; 9 bases are shared with TRBD1. The junction had 6 bases not matched to a gene; V was cut back by 6 bases and J by 7 bases. The CDR3 is 13 residues long. The CDR3 loop reads CASRRGQGAGYTF. The CDR3 DNA sequence: TGTGCCAGCAGGCGGGGACAGGGTGCTGGCTACACCTTC.

This clonotype was found many times. The chain has TRBV7-8 and TRBJ2-1; possible D gene TRBD2, 5 bases. V was pared by 3 bases and J by 0 bases, with 9 bases between. The CDR3 loop spans 15 amino acids. CDR1 is SGHVS, CDR2 FQNEAQ, per germline. The CDR3 protein is CASSFRRNSYNEQFF. The CDR3 DNA reads as TGTGCCAGCAGCTTTAGGAGGAACTCCTACAATGAGCAGTTCTTC.

This clonotype was observed a handful of times. With a much larger clone just one base away, this may be a read error. The chain recombines TRBV9 with TRBJ2-1, with TRBD2 as a possible D gene (5 bases). Per germline, CDR1 SGDLS and CDR2 YYNGEE. The CDR3 spans 14 residues. The CDR3 bases are TGTGCCAGCAGCGGGAGGCCGCTGTCCCATGAGCAGTCCTTC. Translation: CASSGRPLSHEQSF.

This clonotype was seen ten or more times. The chain recombines TRBV5-1 with TRBJ2-7, with 7 bases identical to TRBD1. This CDR3 has 15 amino acids. Germline CDR1 reads SGHRS; CDR2 reads YFSETQ. V dropped 0 bases and J dropped 7; count of bases not matched to a gene: 10. CDR3 in amino acids: CASSLEGRGGGEQYF. Here the CDR3 DNA reads TGCGCCAGCAGCTTGGAGGGGAGAGGGGGCGGGGAGCAGTACTTC.